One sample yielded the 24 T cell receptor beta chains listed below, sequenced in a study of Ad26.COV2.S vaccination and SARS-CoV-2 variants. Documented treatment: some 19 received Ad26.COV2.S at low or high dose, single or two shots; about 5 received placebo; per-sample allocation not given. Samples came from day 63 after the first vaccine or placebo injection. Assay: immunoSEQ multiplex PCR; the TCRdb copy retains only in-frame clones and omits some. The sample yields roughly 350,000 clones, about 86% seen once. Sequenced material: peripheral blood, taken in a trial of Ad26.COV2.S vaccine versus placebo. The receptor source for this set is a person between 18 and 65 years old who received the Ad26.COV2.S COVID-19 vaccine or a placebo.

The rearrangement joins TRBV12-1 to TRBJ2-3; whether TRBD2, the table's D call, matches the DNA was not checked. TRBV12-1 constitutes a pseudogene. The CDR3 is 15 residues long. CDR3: CASTPPIVSTDTQYF. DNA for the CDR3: TGTGCCAGCACCCCACCAATAGTGTCCACAGATACGCAGTATTTT.

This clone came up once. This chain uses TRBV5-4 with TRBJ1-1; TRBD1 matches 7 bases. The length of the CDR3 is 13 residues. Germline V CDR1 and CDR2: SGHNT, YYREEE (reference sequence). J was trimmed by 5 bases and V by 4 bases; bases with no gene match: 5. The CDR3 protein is CASSPDRVTEAFF. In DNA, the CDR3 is TGTGCCAGCAGCCCCGACAGGGTTACTGAAGCTTTCTTT. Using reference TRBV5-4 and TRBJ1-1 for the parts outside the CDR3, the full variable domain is ETGVTQSPTHLIKTRGQQVTLRCSSQSGHNTVSWYQQALGQGPQFIFQYYREEENGRGNFPPRFSGLQFPNYSSELNVNALELDDSALYLCASSPDRVTEAFFGQGTRLTVV.

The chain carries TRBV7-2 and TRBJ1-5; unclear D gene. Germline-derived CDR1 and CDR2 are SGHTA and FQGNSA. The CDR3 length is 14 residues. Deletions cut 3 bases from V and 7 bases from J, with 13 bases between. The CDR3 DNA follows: TGTGCCAGCAGCTTTGAAGTCTCGGGCCAGCCCCAGCATTTT. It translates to CASSFEVSGQPQHF.

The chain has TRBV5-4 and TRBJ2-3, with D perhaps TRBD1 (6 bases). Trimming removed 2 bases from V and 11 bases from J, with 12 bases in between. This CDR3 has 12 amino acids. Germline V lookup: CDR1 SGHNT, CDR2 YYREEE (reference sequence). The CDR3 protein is CASSFGQYMQYF. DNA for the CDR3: TGTGCCAGCAGCTTTGGACAGTATATGCAGTATTTT.

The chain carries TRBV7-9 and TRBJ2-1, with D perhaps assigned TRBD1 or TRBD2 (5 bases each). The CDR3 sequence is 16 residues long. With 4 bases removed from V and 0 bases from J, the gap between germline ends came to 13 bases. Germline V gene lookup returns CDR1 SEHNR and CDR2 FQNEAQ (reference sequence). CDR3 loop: CASSSYRRSSYNEQFF. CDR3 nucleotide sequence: TGTGCCAGCAGCTCGTACAGGAGGAGCTCCTACAATGAGCAGTTCTTC.

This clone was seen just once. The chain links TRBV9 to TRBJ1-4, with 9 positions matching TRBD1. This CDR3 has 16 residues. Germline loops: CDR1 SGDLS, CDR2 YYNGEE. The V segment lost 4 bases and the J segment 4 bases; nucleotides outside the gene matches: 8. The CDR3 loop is CASSTRTGADNEKLFF. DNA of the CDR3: TGTGCCAGCAGCACCCGGACAGGGGCCGATAATGAAAAACTGTTTTTT.

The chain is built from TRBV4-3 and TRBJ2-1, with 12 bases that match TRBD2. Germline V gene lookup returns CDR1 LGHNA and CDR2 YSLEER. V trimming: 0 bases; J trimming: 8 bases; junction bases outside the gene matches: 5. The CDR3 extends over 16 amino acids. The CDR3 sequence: CASSQDRLAGGDEQFF. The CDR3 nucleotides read TGCGCCAGCAGCCAAGACCGGCTAGCGGGGGGGGATGAGCAGTTCTTC.

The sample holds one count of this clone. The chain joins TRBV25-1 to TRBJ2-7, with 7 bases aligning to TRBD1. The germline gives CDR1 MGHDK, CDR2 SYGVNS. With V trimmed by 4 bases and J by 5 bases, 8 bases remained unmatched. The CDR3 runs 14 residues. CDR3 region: CASSAPSTGNEQYF. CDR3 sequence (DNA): TGTGCCAGCAGTGCCCCCTCGACAGGGAACGAGCAGTACTTC.

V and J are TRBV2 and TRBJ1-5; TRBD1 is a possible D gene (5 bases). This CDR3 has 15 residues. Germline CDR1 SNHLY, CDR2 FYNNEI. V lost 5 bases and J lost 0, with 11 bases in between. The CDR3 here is CASSPGTISNQPQHF. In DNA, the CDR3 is TGTGCCAGCAGTCCCGGGACGATTAGCAATCAGCCCCAGCATTTT. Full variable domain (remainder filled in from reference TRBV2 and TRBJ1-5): EPEVTQTPSHQVTQMGQEVILRCVPISNHLYFYWYRQILGQKVEFLVSFYNNEISEKSEIFDDQFSVERPDGSNFTLKIRSTKLEDSAMYFCASSPGTISNQPQHFGDGTRLSIL.

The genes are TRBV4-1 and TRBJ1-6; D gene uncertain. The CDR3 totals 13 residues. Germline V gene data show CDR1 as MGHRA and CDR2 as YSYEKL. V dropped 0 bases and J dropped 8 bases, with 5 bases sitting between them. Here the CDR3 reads CASSQDMYSPLHF. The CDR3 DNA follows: TGCGCCAGCAGCCAAGATATGTATTCACCCCTCCACTTT.

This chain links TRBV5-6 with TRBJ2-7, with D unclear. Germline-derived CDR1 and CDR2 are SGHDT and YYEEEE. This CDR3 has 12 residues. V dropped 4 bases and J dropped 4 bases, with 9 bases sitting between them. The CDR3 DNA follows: TGTGCCAGCAGCCTGTGGAGTTACGAGCAGTACTTC. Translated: CASSLWSYEQYF.

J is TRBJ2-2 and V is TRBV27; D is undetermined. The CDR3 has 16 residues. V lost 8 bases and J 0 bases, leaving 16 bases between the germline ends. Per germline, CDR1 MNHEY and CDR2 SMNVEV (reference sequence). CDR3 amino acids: CASRPATAANTGELFF. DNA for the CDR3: TGTGCCAGCCGACCTGCAACGGCGGCGAACACCGGGGAGCTGTTTTTT.

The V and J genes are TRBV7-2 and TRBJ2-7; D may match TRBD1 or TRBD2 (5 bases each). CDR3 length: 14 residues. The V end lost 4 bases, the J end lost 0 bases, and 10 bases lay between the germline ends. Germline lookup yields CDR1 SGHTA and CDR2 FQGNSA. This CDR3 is CASSSGTLSYEQYF. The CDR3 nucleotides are TGTGCCAGCAGCTCCGGGACGCTCTCCTACGAGCAGTACTTC.

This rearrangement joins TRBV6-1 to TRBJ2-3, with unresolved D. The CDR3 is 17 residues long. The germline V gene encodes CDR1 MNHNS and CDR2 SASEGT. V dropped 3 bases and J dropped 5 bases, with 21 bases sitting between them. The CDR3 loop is CASSDYLWGTDQDTQYF. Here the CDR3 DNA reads TGTGCCAGCAGTGACTACCTGTGGGGTACAGATCAAGATACGCAGTATTTT.

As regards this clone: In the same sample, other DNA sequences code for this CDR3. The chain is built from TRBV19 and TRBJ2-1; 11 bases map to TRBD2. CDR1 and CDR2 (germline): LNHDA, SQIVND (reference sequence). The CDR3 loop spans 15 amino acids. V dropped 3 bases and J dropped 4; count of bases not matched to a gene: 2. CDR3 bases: TGTGCCAGTAGTATCGGGACTAGCGGTTACAATGAGCAGTTCTTC. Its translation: CASSIGTSGYNEQFF.

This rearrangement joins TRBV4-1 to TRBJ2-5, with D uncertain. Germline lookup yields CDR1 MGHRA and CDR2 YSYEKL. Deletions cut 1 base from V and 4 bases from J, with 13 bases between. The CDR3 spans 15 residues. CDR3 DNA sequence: TGCGCCAGCAGCCAAGTCCCTCCGTTGGGAGAGACCCAGTACTTC. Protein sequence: CASSQVPPLGETQYF.

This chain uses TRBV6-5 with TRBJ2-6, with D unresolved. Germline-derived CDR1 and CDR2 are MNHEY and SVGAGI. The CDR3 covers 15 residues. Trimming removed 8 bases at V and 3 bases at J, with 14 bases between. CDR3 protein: CASGLSPFGANVLTF. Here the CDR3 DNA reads TGTGCCAGCGGCCTCAGCCCTTTTGGGGCCAACGTCCTGACTTTC.

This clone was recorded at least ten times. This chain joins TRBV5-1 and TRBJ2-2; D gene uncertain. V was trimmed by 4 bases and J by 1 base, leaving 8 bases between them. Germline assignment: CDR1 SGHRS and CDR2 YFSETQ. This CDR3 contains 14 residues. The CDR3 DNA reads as TGCGCCAGCAGCCCCGGACGGAACACCGGGGAGCTGTTTTTT. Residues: CASSPGRNTGELFF.

This chain's CDR3 is CASKEGSGNTIYF. In DNA form, the CDR3 reads TGTGCCAGCAAGGAGGGATCTGGAAACACCATATATTTT. The chain has TRBV7-9 and TRBJ1-3, with D uncertain. Trimming left V 7 bases short and J 1 base short, with 8 bases between. Germline assignment: CDR1 SEHNR and CDR2 FQNEAQ (reference sequence). The CDR3 runs to 13 residues.

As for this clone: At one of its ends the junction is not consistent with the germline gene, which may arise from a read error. CDR3 amino acids: CASSDSGTLHYEQYF. The CDR3 nucleotides read TGTGCCAGCAGTGACTCGGGGACACTTCACTACGAGCAGTACTTC. The chain links TRBV6-2 or TRBV6-3 to TRBJ2-7; possible D gene TRBD1, 6 bases. Germline V gives CDR1 MNHEY, CDR2 SVGEGT. CDR3 length: 15 residues.

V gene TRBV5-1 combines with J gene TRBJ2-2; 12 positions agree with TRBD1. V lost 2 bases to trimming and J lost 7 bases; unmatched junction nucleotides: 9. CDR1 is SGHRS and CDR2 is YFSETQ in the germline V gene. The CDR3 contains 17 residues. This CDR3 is CASSFPGTGGAGGELFF. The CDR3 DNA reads TGCGCCAGCAGCTTTCCCGGGACAGGGGGCGCGGGCGGGGAGCTGTTTTTT.

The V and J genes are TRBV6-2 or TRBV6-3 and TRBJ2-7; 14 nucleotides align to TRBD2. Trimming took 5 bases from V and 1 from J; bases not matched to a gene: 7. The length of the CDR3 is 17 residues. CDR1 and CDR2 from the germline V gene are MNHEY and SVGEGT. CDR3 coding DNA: TGTGCCAGCAGTCCAGGACTAGCGGGGGGCAGGTCCTACGAGCAGTACTTC. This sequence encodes CASSPGLAGGRSYEQYF.

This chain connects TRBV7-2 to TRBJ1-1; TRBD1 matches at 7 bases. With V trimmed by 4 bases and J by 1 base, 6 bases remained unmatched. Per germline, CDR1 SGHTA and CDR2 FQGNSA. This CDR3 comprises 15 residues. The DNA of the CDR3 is TGTGCCAGCAGCTACCGGACAGGACAGAACACTGAAGCTTTCTTT. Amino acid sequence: CASSYRTGQNTEAFF.

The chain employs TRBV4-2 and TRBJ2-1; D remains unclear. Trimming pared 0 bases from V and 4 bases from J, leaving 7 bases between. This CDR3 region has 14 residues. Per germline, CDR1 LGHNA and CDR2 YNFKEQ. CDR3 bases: TGTGCCAGCAGCCAAGATACGGGTTACAATGAGCAGTTCTTC. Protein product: CASSQDTGYNEQFF.